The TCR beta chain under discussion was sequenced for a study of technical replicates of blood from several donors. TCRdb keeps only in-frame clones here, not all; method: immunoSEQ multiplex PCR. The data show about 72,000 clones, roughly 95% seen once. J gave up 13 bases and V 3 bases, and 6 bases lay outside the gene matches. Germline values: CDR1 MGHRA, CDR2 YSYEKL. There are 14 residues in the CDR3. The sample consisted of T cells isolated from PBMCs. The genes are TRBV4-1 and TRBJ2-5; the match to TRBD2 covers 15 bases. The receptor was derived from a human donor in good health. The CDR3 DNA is TGCGCCAGCAGCCAGGGGGGACTAGCGGGGGGACTGTACTTC. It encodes CASSQGGLAGGLYF.